The entry below describes one T cell receptor beta chain. The entry originates in a study of blood T cell repertoires in COVID-19. Whole-study context: Italy, Spain and the United States were the sources of the convalescent and acute COVID-19 samples.

The authors' processing: Amplified reference gene primers provided the basis for estimating nucleated cell counts. Profiling relied on immunoSEQ multiplex PCR, and the TCRdb table lists in-frame clones only, not all of them. The V and J calls and clone size are taken from that table; D and trimming were inferred from the DNA. The data show some 120,000 clones, almost 85% seen once. The CDR3 contains 14 residues. In germline, CDR1 is SGHTA, CDR2 FQGNSA. Germline trimming cut 5 bases from V and 3 bases from J; bases unmatched to any gene: 6. The sample was peripheral blood. The TCR comes from a man between 65 and 85 years old with active or convalescent COVID-19. The rearrangement uses TRBV7-2 and TRBJ2-5, with 7 positions matching TRBD1. The CDR3 nucleotides are TGTGCCAGCAGCCGGACAGGATACAAAGAGACCCAGTACTTC. Its translation is CASSRTGYKETQYF.